This T cell receptor beta chain was sequenced during a study of cytotoxic CD8 clonotypes in ibrutinib-treated CLL (dated by TCRdb to the early 2020s). Concerning the study at large: The cohort had around twelve relapsed/refractory and about 15 treatment-naive patients; around 17 were IGHV unmutated. Responses were partial in around 24 patients and complete in 2; after median approximately 67 months follow-up, 14 stayed in remission and some twelve progressed. Response samples were taken after a median of approximately eleven months on treatment, ranging from roughly 6 to 36 months. On average, each sample had some 260,000 productive templates and about 89,000 productive rearrangements. Of the roughly 90 participants in the trial, roughly 26 had longitudinal samples available. Cryopreserved peripheral blood mononuclear cells were collected at three points: before therapy, at response, and at either sustained remission or disease progression. Patients were still on ibrutinib when every remission and progressive disease sample was collected.

General study outcomes and caveats: Sampling times were not matched between patients in sustained remission and patients whose disease was progressing, and lymph node repertoires were not examined. An increase in clonality was observed at ibrutinib response, with clonality remaining stable during sustained remission and falling back toward baseline at progression. Baseline clonality exceeded that of age-matched healthy donors and correlated strongly with circulating CD8+ T-cell counts. Public clonotypes were rare and either shrank or stayed stable during treatment, and the rise in clonality at ibrutinib response reflected expansion of private clonotypes.

With respect to this clone: Its antigen has not been determined. One base away there is no much larger clone; base qualities are not given.

On a MiSeq, deep resolution sequencing aimed for a depth between 1 in 1 million and 1 in 200,000 T cells, with each clonotype covered 10x on average. The immunoSEQ hsTCRB Kit was used to generate the TCR beta libraries. Per the original workflow: Data were analyzed with ImmunoSEQ Data Assistant and ImmunoSEQ Analyzer, with V, D and J genes assigned per IMGT definitions. Clonality, with values ranging from 0 to 1, was calculated as one minus the normalized Shannon entropy of productive rearrangement frequencies. Only overrepresented clonotypes making up at least 0.05% of the repertoire of each patient were included in the public clonotype analysis. Roughly 12 age-matched healthy donor repertoires from immuneACCESS were used as controls for clonality. TCRdb provides this immuneACCESS table in a form limited to in-frame rearrangements. Some clones are lacking; in checked studies, under half of them reflect an unresolved V gene, and why the rest are absent is not known. Clone size and the V and J calls come from that table; the DNA yielded D and trimming. Here the sample has about 200,000 clones; roughly 72% occur a single time. The ten largest account for roughly an eighth of the sample.

The time point tag for this specimen amounts to: 24 months on ibrutinib. For TCR beta library preparation, roughly 2.1 micrograms of genomic DNA was extracted from cryopreserved PBMCs. High-throughput TCR beta sequencing was performed on longitudinal blood samples from CLL patients receiving ibrutinib monotherapy. The patients took part in an open-label, single-center phase 2 trial of ibrutinib monotherapy. V is clipped by 5 bases and J by 4 bases, and the sequence between their germline boundaries is 19 bases long. The CDR3 covers 16 residues, taking in both the cysteine and the phenylalanine. This entry keeps only the CDR3 DNA: 48 bases, framed from base 1. The germline V gene (reference sequence) yields MNHEY for CDR1 and SMNVEV for CDR2.

The origin of this receptor is a human donor with chronic lymphocytic leukemia. The V and J segments used are TRBV27 and TRBJ2-3; tentative D gene TRBD2, with 5 bases matching. Specimen: PBMCs, collected after 24 months of ibrutinib treatment. The CDR3 reads as follows: CASSILSGSLADTQYF. Here is the DNA: TGTGCCAGCAGTATCCTGAGTGGGAGTTTGGCAGATACGCAGTATTTT.